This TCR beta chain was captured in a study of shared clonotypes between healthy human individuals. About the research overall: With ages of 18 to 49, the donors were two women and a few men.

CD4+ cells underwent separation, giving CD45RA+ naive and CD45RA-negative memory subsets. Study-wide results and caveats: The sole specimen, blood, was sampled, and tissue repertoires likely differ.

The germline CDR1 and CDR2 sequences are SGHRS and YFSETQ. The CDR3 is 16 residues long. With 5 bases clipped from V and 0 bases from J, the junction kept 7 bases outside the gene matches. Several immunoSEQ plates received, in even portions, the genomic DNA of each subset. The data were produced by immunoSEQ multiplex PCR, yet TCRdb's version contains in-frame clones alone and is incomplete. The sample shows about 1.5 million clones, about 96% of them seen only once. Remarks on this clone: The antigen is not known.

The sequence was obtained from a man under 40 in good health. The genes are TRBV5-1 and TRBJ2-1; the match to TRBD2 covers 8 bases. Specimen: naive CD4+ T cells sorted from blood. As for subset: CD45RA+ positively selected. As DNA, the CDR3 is TGCGCCAGCAGTAAGGTAGCGGGGAGCTCCTACAATGAGCAGTTCTTC. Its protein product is CASSKVAGSSYNEQFF.